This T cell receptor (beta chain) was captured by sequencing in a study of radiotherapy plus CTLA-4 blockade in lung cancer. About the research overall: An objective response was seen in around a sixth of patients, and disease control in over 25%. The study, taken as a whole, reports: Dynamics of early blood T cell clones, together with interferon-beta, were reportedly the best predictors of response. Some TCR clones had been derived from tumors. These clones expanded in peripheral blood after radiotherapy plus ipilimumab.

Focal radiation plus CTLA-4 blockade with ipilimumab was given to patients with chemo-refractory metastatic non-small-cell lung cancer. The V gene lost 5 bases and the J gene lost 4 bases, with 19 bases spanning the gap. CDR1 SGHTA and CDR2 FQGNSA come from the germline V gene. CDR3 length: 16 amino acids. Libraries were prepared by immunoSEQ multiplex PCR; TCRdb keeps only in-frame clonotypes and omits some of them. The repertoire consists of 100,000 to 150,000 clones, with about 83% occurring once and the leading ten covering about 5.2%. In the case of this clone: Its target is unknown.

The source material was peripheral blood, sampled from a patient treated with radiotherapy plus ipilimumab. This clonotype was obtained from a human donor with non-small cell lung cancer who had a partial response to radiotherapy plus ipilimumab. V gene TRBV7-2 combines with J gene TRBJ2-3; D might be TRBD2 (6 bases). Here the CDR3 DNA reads TGTGCCAGCAGCCCAGGTCCCACAGCGGGTGCAGATACGCAGTATTTT. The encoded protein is CASSPGPTAGADTQYF.